This is a list of T cell receptor beta chains from one sample in a study of blood T cell repertoires in COVID-19. The repertoire was sequenced with immunoSEQ multiplex PCR; TCRdb's copy has only in-frame clones and lacks some. This repertoire shows 200,000 to 250,000 clones, around 87% found once; its top ten account for over 13%. Sequencing was done on a sample of PBMCs or T cells enriched from blood (not recorded which). The source of these receptors is a man aged 25 to 40 who had been exposed to COVID-19. The CDR3 runs from the conserved cysteine through the conserved F or W. D genes are given only for firm matches. Not all rows give a size; the values are once, few, many and, for expanded clones, a class.

j_gene,d_gene,abundance,v_gene,CDR3aa,CDR3nt
TRBJ1-4,NA,NA,TRBV29-1,CSVAMDGLNEKLFF,TGCAGCGTGGCCATGGACGGACTTAATGAAAAACTGTTTTTT
TRBJ2-3,TRBD2,NA,TRBV6-4,CASSDSSGGTDTQYF,TGTGCCAGCAGTGACTCGAGCGGGGGCACAGATACGCAGTATTTT
TRBJ2-3,TRBD1,NA,TRBV4-1,CASSPGQGPDTQYF,TGCGCCAGCAGCCCGGGACAGGGTCCAGATACGCAGTATTTT
TRBJ1-5,NA,NA,TRBV5-6,CASSSAGLLEGQPQHF,TGTGCCAGCAGTTCAGCGGGACTTCTCGAAGGTCAGCCCCAGCATTTT
TRBJ1-2,NA,few,TRBV6-1,CASSESSGGQGNRYTF,TGTGCCAGCAGTGAGTCGTCCGGGGGGCAGGGAAATCGCTACACCTTC
TRBJ2-3,NA,NA,TRBV4-1,CASSRSRGTTDTQYF,TGCGCCAGCAGCCGGTCCCGGGGGACCACAGATACGCAGTATTTT
TRBJ2-3,NA,NA,TRBV30,CAWSAESNTDTQYF,TGTGCCTGGAGTGCCGAGAGCAACACAGATACGCAGTATTTT
TRBJ1-1,NA,NA,TRBV6-1,CASSEVRGGETEAFF,TGTGCCAGCAGTGAAGTACGGGGAGGTGAGACTGAAGCTTTCTTT
TRBJ2-7,TRBD2,NA,TRBV2,CASHLGTGRGEQYF,TGTGCCAGCCACTTAGGAACTGGGAGGGGCGAGCAGTACTTC
TRBJ1-1,NA,NA,TRBV25-1,CASTGRLNTEAFF,TGTGCCAGCACTGGTAGATTGAACACTGAAGCTTTCTTT